This TCR beta chain was sequenced for a study of T cells after yellow fever vaccination. Background on the study: It was SMART-Seq v4 Ultra Low Input that prepared the fractions with low cell numbers. General study points: The secondary response was weaker but peaked faster, day 5 versus 15. The bulk population could contribute abundant contaminating clonotypes to FACS-sorted repertoires. Post-booster repertoires again held most primary-vaccination clones (about 96% CD4, about 88% CD8).

This clonotype was picked up a small number of times. What it recognizes is unknown. This CDR3 has 13 residues. Each CDR3 protein is one row after TCRdb ran MiXCR on the 5' RACE reads. Of some 390,000 distinct CDR3 sequences in the sample, around 19% are singletons; the top ten hold roughly a sixth. The material was PBMCs, obtained before the yellow fever booster vaccination. The receptor's source is a man aged 18 to 35 who received the YFV17D yellow fever vaccine. This chain links TRBV21-1 with TRBJ2-3; TRBD1 is taken as the D call from the table, unchecked against the DNA. TRBV21-1 is annotated as a pseudogene. The CDR3 spells CASSRWRSDTQYF. Written as DNA, the CDR3 is TGTGCCAGCAGTAGGTGGCGCTCGGATACGCAGTATTTT.